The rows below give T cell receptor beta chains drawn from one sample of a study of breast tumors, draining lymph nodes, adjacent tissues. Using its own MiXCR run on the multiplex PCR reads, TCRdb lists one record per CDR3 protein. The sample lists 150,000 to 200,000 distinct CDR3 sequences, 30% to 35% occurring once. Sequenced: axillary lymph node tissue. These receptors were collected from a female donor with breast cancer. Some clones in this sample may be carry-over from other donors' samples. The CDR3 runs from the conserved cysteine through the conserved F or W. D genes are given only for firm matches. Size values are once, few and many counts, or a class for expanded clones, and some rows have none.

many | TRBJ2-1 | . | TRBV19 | CASSSAGPYNEQFF | TGTGCCAGTAGTAGTGCGGGCCCGTACAATGAGCAGTTCTTC
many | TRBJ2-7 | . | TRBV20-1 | CSARSWGRQSSYEQYF | TGCAGTGCTAGGTCCTGGGGACGACAGAGCTCCTACGAGCAGTACTTC
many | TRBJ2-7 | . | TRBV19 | CASSMCGPSYEQYF | TGTGCCAGTAGTATGTGTGGGCCCTCCTACGAGCAGTACTTC
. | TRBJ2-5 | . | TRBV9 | CASRRGLMMTQYF | TGTGCCAGCAGGAGAGGCCTCATGATGACCCAGTACTTC
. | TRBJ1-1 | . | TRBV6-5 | CASSYSLRGARNTEAFF | TGTGCCAGCAGTTACTCGCTAAGGGGGGCGCGGAACACTGAAGCTTTCTTT
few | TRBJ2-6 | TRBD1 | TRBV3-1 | CASNHYGTGGSWSGANVLTF | TGTGCCAGCAACCACTACGGGACAGGGGGAAGTTGGTCTGGGGCCAACGTCCTGACTTTC
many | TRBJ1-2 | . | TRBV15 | CATSRDGQTYYGYTF | TGTGCCACCAGCAGAGATGGACAGACCTACTATGGCTACACCTTC
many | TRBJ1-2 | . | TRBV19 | CASSPRSVPNYGYTF | TGTGCCAGTAGTCCACGTTCGGTCCCTAACTATGGCTACACCTTC
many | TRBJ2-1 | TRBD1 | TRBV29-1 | CSVDRTGGYNEQFF | TGCAGCGTTGATCGGACAGGGGGGTACAATGAGCAGTTCTTC
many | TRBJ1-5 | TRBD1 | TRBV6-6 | CASSPRTGGSNSNQPQHF | TGTGCCAGCAGTCCTCGGACAGGGGGCTCGAATAGCAATCAGCCCCAGCATTTT
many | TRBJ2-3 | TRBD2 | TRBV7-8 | CASSLGLVKTDTQYF | TGTGCCAGCAGCTTGGGACTAGTGAAGACAGATACGCAGTATTTT
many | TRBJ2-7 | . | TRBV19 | CASSSRAPNEQYF | TGTGCCAGTAGTTCGAGGGCTCCTAACGAGCAGTACTTC
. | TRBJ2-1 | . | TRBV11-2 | CASSLAFQWTYNEQFF | TGTGCCAGCAGCTTAGCCTTCCAGTGGACCTACAATGAGCAGTTCTTC
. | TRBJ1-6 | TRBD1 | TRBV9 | CASSKTGRGTNSPLHF | TGTGCCAGCAGCAAGACAGGGAGAGGGACCAATTCACCCCTCCACTTT
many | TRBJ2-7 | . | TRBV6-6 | CASSFPTGPEVYEQYF | TGTGCCAGCAGTTTCCCAACGGGTCCGGAGGTCTACGAGCAGTACTTC
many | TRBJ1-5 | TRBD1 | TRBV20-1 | CSALTGKAQPQHF | TGCAGTGCTTTGACAGGGAAGGCTCAGCCCCAGCATTTT
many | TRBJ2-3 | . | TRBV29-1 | CSVENQPPDTQYF | TGCAGCGTTGAAAACCAACCCCCAGATACGCAGTATTTT
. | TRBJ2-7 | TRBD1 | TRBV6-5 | CASRAGTVPSYEQYF | TGTGCCAGCAGGGCCGGGACAGTTCCTTCGTACGAGCAGTACTTC
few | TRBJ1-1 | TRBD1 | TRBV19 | CASSMRGLGQAITEAFF | TGTGCCAGTAGTATGAGGGGTCTGGGACAGGCGATCACTGAAGCTTTCTTT
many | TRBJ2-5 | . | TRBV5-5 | CASSLRTVRETQYF | TGTGCCAGCAGTTTAAGGACAGTCCGGGAGACCCAGTACTTC
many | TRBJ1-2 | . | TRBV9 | CASSVDLGAGYGYTF | TGTGCCAGCAGCGTAGATCTGGGGGCCGGATATGGCTACACCTTC
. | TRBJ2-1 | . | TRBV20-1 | CSASRGSSYTEQFF | TGCAGTGCTAGTAGAGGGAGCTCCTACACTGAGCAGTTCTTC
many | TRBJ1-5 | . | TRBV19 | CASSIGPRNSNQPQHF | TGTGCCAGTAGTATAGGCCCCAGAAATAGCAATCAGCCCCAGCATTTT
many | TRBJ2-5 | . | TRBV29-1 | CSVELGVAFKF | TGCAGCGTTGAATTGGGCGTGGCTTTCAAATTC
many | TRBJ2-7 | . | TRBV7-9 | CASSLQRGVLSYEQYF | TGTGCCAGCAGCTTACAAAGAGGAGTGTTGAGCTACGAGCAGTACTTC
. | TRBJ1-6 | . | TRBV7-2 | CASSLDLRGRNSPLHF | TGTGCCAGCAGCTTAGACCTTAGAGGGAGGAATTCACCCCTCCACTTT
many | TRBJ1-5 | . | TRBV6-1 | CASSEGAGLRPQPQHF | TGTGCCAGCAGTGAGGGGGCGGGGTTACGGCCTCAGCCCCAGCATTTT
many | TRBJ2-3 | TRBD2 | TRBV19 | CASSPRTRDTQYF | TGTGCCAGTAGTCCCAGGACTAGGGATACGCAGTATTTT
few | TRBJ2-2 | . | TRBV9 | CASSESTGEGTGELFF | TGTGCCAGCAGCGAGTCCACGGGGGAAGGCACCGGGGAGCTGTTTTTT
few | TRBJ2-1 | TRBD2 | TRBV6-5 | CASSTGTSTYNEQFF | TGTGCCAGCAGTACCGGGACTAGCACCTACAATGAGCAGTTCTTC
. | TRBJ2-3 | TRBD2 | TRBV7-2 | CASRGGTSGGAAADTQYF | TGTGCCAGCAGGGGAGGGACTAGCGGGGGGGCCGCGGCAGATACGCAGTATTTT
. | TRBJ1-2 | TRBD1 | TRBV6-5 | CASSYDGAGGYGYTF | TGTGCCAGCAGTTATGACGGGGCAGGGGGCTATGGCTACACCTTC
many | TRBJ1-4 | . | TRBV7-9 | CASSLGPSKLFF | TGTGCCAGCAGCTTGGGTCCGTCGAAACTGTTTTTT
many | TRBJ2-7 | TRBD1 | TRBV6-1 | CASSGWSTGNEQYF | TGTGCCAGCAGTGGTTGGTCGACAGGGAACGAGCAGTACTTC
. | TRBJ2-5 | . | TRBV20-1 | CSARRGAETQYF | TGCAGTGCTAGGAGGGGGGCGGAGACCCAGTACTTC
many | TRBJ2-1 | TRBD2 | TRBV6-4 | CASSFIRASGESSSYNEQFF | TGTGCCAGCAGTTTCATCCGGGCTAGCGGAGAATCTAGCTCCTACAATGAGCAGTTCTTC
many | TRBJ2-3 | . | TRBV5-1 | CASSLGTPVTDTQYF | TGCGCCAGCAGCTTGGGGACCCCAGTCACAGATACGCAGTATTTT
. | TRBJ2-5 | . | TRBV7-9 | CASSWGMGETQYF | TGTGCCAGCAGCTGGGGGATGGGGGAGACCCAGTACTTC
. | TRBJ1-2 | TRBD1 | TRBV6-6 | CASTEGGRGYTF | TGTGCCAGCACCGAAGGGGGCCGTGGCTACACCTTC
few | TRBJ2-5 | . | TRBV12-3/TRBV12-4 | CASSRGGGAGETQYF | TGTGCCAGCAGTAGGGGGGGGGGGGCCGGAGAGACCCAGTACTTC
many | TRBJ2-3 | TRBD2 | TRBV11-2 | CASSLGAGGADTQYF | TGTGCCAGCAGCTTAGGGGCGGGGGGCGCCGATACGCAGTATTTT
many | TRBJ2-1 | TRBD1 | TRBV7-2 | CASSFDRGYGEQFF | TGTGCCAGCAGCTTTGACAGGGGATATGGTGAGCAGTTCTTC
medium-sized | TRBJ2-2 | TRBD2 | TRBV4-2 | CASSQDTSGYGELFF | TGTGCCAGCAGCCAAGATACTAGCGGATACGGGGAGCTGTTTTTT
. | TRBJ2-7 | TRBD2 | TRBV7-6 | CASSPGTSGTYEQYF | TGTGCCAGCAGCCCAGGGACTAGCGGAACCTACGAGCAGTACTTC
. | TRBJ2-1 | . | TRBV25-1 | CASSGEGGDEQFF | TGTGCCAGCAGTGGAGAGGGCGGCGATGAGCAGTTCTTC
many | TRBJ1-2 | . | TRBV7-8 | CASSQTGGYGYTF | TGTGCCAGCAGCCAAACGGGAGGCTATGGCTACACCTTC
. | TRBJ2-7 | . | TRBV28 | CASSVPSGRSGYEQYF | TGTGCCAGCAGTGTCCCATCGGGACGGTCGGGGTACGAGCAGTACTTC
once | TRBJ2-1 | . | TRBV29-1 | CSGRAGGPSYNEQFF | TGCAGCGGACGAGCAGGGGGGCCCTCGTACAATGAGCAGTTCTTC